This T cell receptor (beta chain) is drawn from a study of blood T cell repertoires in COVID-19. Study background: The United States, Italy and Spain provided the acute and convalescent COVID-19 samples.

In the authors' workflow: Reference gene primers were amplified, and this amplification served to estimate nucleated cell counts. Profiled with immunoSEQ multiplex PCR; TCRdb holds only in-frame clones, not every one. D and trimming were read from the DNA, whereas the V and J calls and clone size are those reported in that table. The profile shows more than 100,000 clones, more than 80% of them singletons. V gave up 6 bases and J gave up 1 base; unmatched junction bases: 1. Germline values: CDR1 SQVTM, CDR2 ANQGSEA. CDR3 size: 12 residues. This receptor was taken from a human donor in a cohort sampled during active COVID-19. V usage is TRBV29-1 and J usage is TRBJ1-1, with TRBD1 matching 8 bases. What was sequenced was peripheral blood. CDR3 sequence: CSVGTGNTEAFF. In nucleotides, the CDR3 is TGCAGCGTGGGGACAGGGAACACTGAAGCTTTCTTT.